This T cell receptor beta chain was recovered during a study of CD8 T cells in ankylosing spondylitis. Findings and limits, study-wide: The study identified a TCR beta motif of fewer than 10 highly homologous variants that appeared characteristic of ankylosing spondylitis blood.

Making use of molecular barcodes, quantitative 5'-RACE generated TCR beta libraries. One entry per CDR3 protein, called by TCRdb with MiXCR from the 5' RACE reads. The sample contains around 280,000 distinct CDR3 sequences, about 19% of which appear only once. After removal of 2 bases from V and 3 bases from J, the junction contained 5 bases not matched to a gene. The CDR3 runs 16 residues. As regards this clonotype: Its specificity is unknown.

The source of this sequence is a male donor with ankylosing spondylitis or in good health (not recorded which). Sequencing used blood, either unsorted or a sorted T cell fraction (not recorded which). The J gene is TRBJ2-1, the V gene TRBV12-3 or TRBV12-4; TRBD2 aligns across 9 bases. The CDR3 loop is CASSLRREGLYNEQFF. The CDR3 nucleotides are TGTGCCAGCAGTTTACGGCGGGAGGGCCTCTACAATGAGCAGTTCTTC.